These 9 T cell receptor beta chains were sequenced from one sample in a study of cytomegalovirus exposure and HLA in healthy donors. The PCR contained 60 Vbeta and 13 Jbeta primers. Data came from immunoSEQ multiplex PCR; TCRdb stores just in-frame clones and leaves some out. The sample lists 90,000 or so clones; 77% were seen once. The sample consisted of PBMCs. These TCRs come from a boy aged 5 to 17 in good health and CMV-seronegative.

The CDR3 loop is CASSEEDSYNEQFF. The CDR3, as DNA: TGTGCCAGCAGTGAGGAGGACTCCTACAATGAGCAGTTCTTC. V and J are TRBV2 and TRBJ2-1, with D possibly being TRBD2 (5 bases). The CDR3 length is 14 residues. V was pared by 3 bases and J by 0 bases, with 6 bases between. The V gene's germline CDR1 is SNHLY and CDR2 FYNNEI.

The rearrangement joins TRBV19 to TRBJ2-5; the D gene is possibly TRBD2 (6 bases). The CDR3 consists of 15 residues. The V end was cut by 5 bases, the J end by 4 bases, with 17 bases between. The germline V gene has CDR1 LNHDA and CDR2 SQIVND (reference sequence). The CDR3 loop is CASSFRELSGETQYF. For the CDR3, the DNA is TGTGCCAGTAGTTTCCGGGAGCTATCGGGAGAGACCCAGTACTTC.

The V call is TRBV2, the J call TRBJ2-5, with D possibly matching TRBD2 (5 bases). There are 13 residues in the CDR3. The V gene lost 4 bases and the J gene lost 5 bases, with 11 bases spanning the gap. The V gene's germline CDR1 is SNHLY and CDR2 FYNNEI. CDR3 in amino acids: CASSGGGWETQYF. CDR3 bases: TGTGCCAGCAGTGGAGGCGGGTGGGAGACCCAGTACTTC.

CDR3 loop: CASSYNRGDYGYTF. The CDR3 nucleotides are TGCGCCAGCAGCTATAACAGGGGGGACTATGGCTACACCTTC. The V call is TRBV4-3, the J call TRBJ1-2; 8 bases align to TRBD1. V dropped 5 bases and J dropped 3; count of bases not matched to a gene: 5. Germline values: CDR1 LGHNA, CDR2 YSLEER. The CDR3 contains 14 residues.

The J gene is TRBJ2-7, the V gene TRBV10-3; maybe TRBD2 (5 bases). CDR3 length: 14 amino acids. Germline V gene data show CDR1 as ENHRY and CDR2 as SYGVKD. Deletions cut 3 bases from V and 0 bases from J, with 9 bases between. The CDR3 nucleotides are TGTGCCATCAGTGATCTCCGGGACTCCTACGAGCAGTACTTC. It is translated as CAISDLRDSYEQYF.

The rearrangement uses TRBV2 and TRBJ1-1; no definite D call. The ends were cut back, 1 base at V and 5 bases at J, with 20 bases in the middle. Germline CDR1 SNHLY, CDR2 FYNNEI. The CDR3 has 17 residues. CDR3 in DNA: TGTGCCAGCAGTGAAGGACTAAGGGAAGAGAATCCGACTGAAGCTTTCTTT. Translated, it gives CASSEGLREENPTEAFF.

The V gene is TRBV5-1, the J gene TRBJ1-3, with D hard to call. CDR1 is SGHRS, CDR2 YFSETQ, per germline. This CDR3 has 12 amino acids. V dropped 4 bases and J dropped 2 bases, with 4 bases sitting between them. In DNA, the CDR3 is TGCGCCAGCAGCGAGGCTGGAAACACCATATATTTT. It yields the protein CASSEAGNTIYF.

The V gene is TRBV27, the J gene TRBJ1-6; TRBD1 agrees at 9 bases. CDR1 and CDR2 (germline): MNHEY, SMNVEV (reference sequence). CDR3 size: 19 residues. Trimming at V came to 0 bases and at J to 1 base, leaving 7 bases not matched to a gene. This CDR3 is CASSLSTGGAGSYNSPLHF. CDR3 bases: TGTGCCAGCAGTTTATCCACAGGGGGCGCAGGTTCCTATAATTCACCCCTCCACTTT.

This clone has more than one count but fewer than ten. This chain joins TRBV28 and TRBJ1-6, with D maybe TRBD1 (5 bases). The germline V gene encodes CDR1 MDHEN and CDR2 SYDVKM. This CDR3 region has 16 residues. Trimming cost V 2 bases and J 4 bases, with 12 bases left between them. The CDR3 region has the DNA TGTGCCAGCAGTTTAAGGGAGGGGTCGTATAATTCACCCCTCCACTTT. Protein: CASSLREGSYNSPLHF. The full variable domain, with the rest looked up from reference TRBV28 and TRBJ1-6, is DVKVTQSSRYLVKRTGEKVFLECVQDMDHENMFWYRQDPGLGLRLIYFSYDVKMKEKGDIPEGYSVSREKKERFSLILESASTNQTSMYLCASSLREGSYNSPLHFGNGTRLTVT.